Given below is one T cell receptor beta chain in context. What it binds is not known. All the patients suffered relapse after autologous stem cell transplantation, and brentuximab vedotin exposure differed. This CDR3 is 16 amino acids long. Germline CDR1 and CDR2: MNHNY and SVGAGI (reference sequence). The ends lost 10 bases at V and 0 bases at J; junction bases unmatched: 11. Data came from immunoSEQ multiplex PCR; TCRdb stores just in-frame clones and leaves some out. The sample has tens of thousands of clones; over 75% are singletons. This entry belongs to a study of PD-1 blockade in classical Hodgkin lymphoma. Broader study findings: The diversity seen at baseline in complete responders resembled that of newly diagnosed patients. With respect to the repertoire differences, their causes, possibly disease activity or prior therapy, remain undefined.

The chain uses TRBV6-6 and TRBJ1-5; TRBD1 matches 8 bases. This TCR came from a human donor with classical Hodgkin lymphoma. The sequences come from peripheral blood mononuclear cells (PBMCs), collected at baseline. CDR3 protein: CATTGTGYYSNQPQHF. The CDR3 bases are TGTGCCACCACCGGGACAGGATACTATAGCAATCAGCCCCAGCATTTT.